This is a list of T cell receptor beta chains from one sample in a study of T cell repertoires in cytomegalovirus infection. MiXCR, applied by TCRdb to the reads, yields one record per CDR3 protein. The data show roughly 500,000 distinct CDR3 sequences, about 33% seen once. For these TCRs, the target antigens are not known. The starting material was cultured PBMCs, obtained from culture after CMV antigen stimulation. These receptors originate from a human donor in good health (CMV status not recorded). Some clones in this sample may be carry-over from other donors' samples. Both conserved end residues are trimmed from each CDR3. Not all rows give a size; the values are once, few, many and, for expanded clones, a class.

J gene,V gene,clone size,CDR3 protein
TRBJ1-2,TRBV19,-,ASSIGQGAGGYT
TRBJ2-3,TRBV7-8,-,ASSGRVARDSVRPRVQSDTQY
TRBJ1-4,TRBV7-2,-,ASSVAGAGLGSEKLF
TRBJ1-1,TRBV7-2,-,ASSFRRPNTEAF
TRBJ1-5,TRBV19,-,ASSTIGNQPQH
TRBJ2-1,TRBV28,-,ASSLWPNNEQF
TRBJ2-2,TRBV14,many,ASSQIALADTGELF
TRBJ2-5,TRBV25-1,few,ASSEYFGVDQETQY
TRBJ1-2,TRBV29-1,-,SVEDLTGTSYGYT
TRBJ2-3,TRBV12-3/TRBV12-4,-,ASKEALNTDTQY
TRBJ1-5,TRBV19,few,ASSMIQGSGLGQPQH
TRBJ2-1,TRBV7-3,-,ASSLFQSSYNEQF
TRBJ2-1,TRBV3-1,-,ASSHPSANTYNEQF
TRBJ2-1,TRBV6-6,few,ASSYSRADNEQF
TRBJ2-1,TRBV6-2/TRBV6-3,few,ASSPFGEQF
TRBJ1-5,TRBV19,-,ASRGQGGSQPQH
TRBJ2-5,TRBV20-1,few,SASPRLAGEETQY
TRBJ2-4,TRBV10-3,many,AISEDGASGSLYKNIQY
TRBJ1-5,TRBV4-1,-,ASSQRMGQPQH
TRBJ2-1,TRBV12-3/TRBV12-4,-,ASSRWPHEQF
TRBJ1-5,TRBV20-1,once,SAWGGNQPQH
TRBJ1-5,TRBV15,-,ATSRGTAGIWPQH
TRBJ2-2,TRBV6-5,-,ASSYNLPLAGRNTGELF
TRBJ1-1,TRBV7-8,few,ASSLGQGRDTEAF
TRBJ1-1,TRBV10-3,-,ATQGAGNTEAF
TRBJ2-3,TRBV6-2/TRBV6-3,-,ATHLFAQDTQY
TRBJ2-4,TRBV5-3,-,ASSDWLENIQY
TRBJ2-3,TRBV7-6,many,ASSSVTSTDTQY
TRBJ2-1,TRBV19,-,ASSPLGGYNEQF
TRBJ2-1,TRBV7-6,-,ASSLALKQLQSYNEQF